The rows below give T cell receptor beta chains drawn from one sample of a study of beta chain features in type 1 diabetes. Clones were sequenced by immunoSEQ multiplex PCR, and TCRdb holds only the in-frame ones, with some missing. The data hold 400,000 or so clones, with 8.5% to 10% observed a single time. Sequenced input: central memory CD4+ T cells from blood. The receptors stem from a man aged 25 to 40 with type 1 diabetes. Each CDR3 is given with its conserved first and last residue. Each record gives: clone size, J gene, V gene, D gene, CDR3 DNA, CDR3 protein. The D gene is left open where the match is weak. A clone size is listed for some rows: how often the clone was seen (once, few, many), or a class if it is expanded.

-,TRBJ2-1,TRBV5-4,-,TGTGCCAGCAGCCAGATTAGCGGAAGCGTTTACAATGAGCAGTTCTTC,CASSQISGSVYNEQFF
-,TRBJ2-5,TRBV6-5,-,TGTGCCAGCCTGCGGGCGCGTCAAGAGACCCAGTACTTC,CASLRARQETQYF
-,TRBJ1-3,TRBV28,-,TGTGCCAGCAGTTTATATCGGGGGGCTGGAAACACCATATATTTT,CASSLYRGAGNTIYF
-,TRBJ2-1,TRBV11-2,TRBD2,TGTGCCAGCAGCTTATCCGGGAGGGTCTACAATGAGCAGTTCTTC,CASSLSGRVYNEQFF
-,TRBJ1-2,TRBV5-5,-,TGTGCCAGCAGCTTAGAACGGGCTTTAGGCTACACCTTC,CASSLERALGYTF
few,TRBJ2-5,TRBV10-1,-,TGCGCCAGCAGTGGGTCGGAGGCGTTGGAGACCCAGTACTTC,CASSGSEALETQYF
few,TRBJ1-2,TRBV6-5,TRBD1,TGTGCCAGCAGTGCCCCCCGACAGGGTAGGAGCTACACCTTC,CASSAPRQGRSYTF
-,TRBJ1-2,TRBV28,-,TGTGCCAGCAGTTTTAGAGGCTATGGCTACACCTTC,CASSFRGYGYTF
few,TRBJ2-7,TRBV5-1,TRBD2,TGCGCCAGCAGCTTGGGGACTAGCGGGGGCGAGCAGTACTTC,CASSLGTSGGEQYF
-,TRBJ2-7,TRBV7-8,TRBD2,TGTGCCAGCAGCTCCCGACTAGCGGGAACCTACGAGCAGTACTTC,CASSSRLAGTYEQYF
-,TRBJ2-2,TRBV18,-,TGTGCCAGCTCACCCATAGGAAACGGCGACACCGGGGAGCTGTTTTTT,CASSPIGNGDTGELFF
-,TRBJ2-3,TRBV19,TRBD1,TGTGCCAGTAGTGTGGACAGGAGCACAGATACGCAGTATTTT,CASSVDRSTDTQYF
-,TRBJ2-3,TRBV7-2,-,TGTGCCAGCAGCTTAGTGCTGCGTTGGAACCCTAGCACAGATACGCAGTATTTT,CASSLVLRWNPSTDTQYF
-,TRBJ2-5,TRBV7-9,TRBD2,TGTGCCAGCAGCCCCCGGACTAGCGGTTTGGGAGAGACCCAGTACTTC,CASSPRTSGLGETQYF
many,TRBJ1-2,TRBV4-2,-,TGTGCCAGCAGCCAAGGGACCGTATATGGCTACACCTTC,CASSQGTVYGYTF
few,TRBJ2-2,TRBV7-2,TRBD1,TGTGCCAGCAGCTGGCGGACAGGGTCGACCGGGGAGCTGTTTTTT,CASSWRTGSTGELFF
few,TRBJ1-2,TRBV5-1,TRBD1,TGCGCCAGCAGGTTAGACAGGGGAGGAGGCTACACCTTC,CASRLDRGGGYTF
-,TRBJ1-1,TRBV4-1,-,TGCGCCAGCAGCCAGCATCAGGGAAGTTACACTGAAGCTTTCTTT,CASSQHQGSYTEAFF
-,TRBJ2-7,TRBV6-6,-,TGTGCCAGCAGTCAGGGGCAGAGCTCCTACGAGCAGTACTTC,CASSQGQSSYEQYF
-,TRBJ1-4,TRBV5-1,-,TGCGCCAGCAGCTTTGGGCAGGGGAGAGAAAAACTGTTTTTT,CASSFGQGREKLFF
many,TRBJ2-2,TRBV7-2,TRBD2,TGTGCCAGCAGCTTAGCGGGAGGGCCCGACACCGGGGAGCTGTTTTTT,CASSLAGGPDTGELFF
few,TRBJ2-1,TRBV28,TRBD1,TGTGCCAGCAGGGACAGGGTGGCCTACAATGAGCAGTTCTTC,CASRDRVAYNEQFF
many,TRBJ2-1,TRBV6-1,TRBD2,TGTGCCAGCTCGAGGCGGGAGTCCAACAATGAGCAGTTCTTC,CASSRRESNNEQFF
few,TRBJ2-3,TRBV4-1,-,TGCGCCAGCAGCCGTACGGCCTCTGCGGTAGCAGATACGCAGTATTTT,CASSRTASAVADTQYF
few,TRBJ2-7,TRBV7-2,-,TGTGCCAGCAGCCCCCTTAGATTTCCCTACGAGCAGTACTTC,CASSPLRFPYEQYF
-,TRBJ1-1,TRBV6-5,-,TGTGCCAGCAGTTACGGGGGCTCCATGAACACTGAAGCTTTCTTT,CASSYGGSMNTEAFF
-,TRBJ2-7,TRBV5-1,-,TGCGCCAGCAGCTCTCTTACTAGCCACGAGCAGTACTTC,CASSSLTSHEQYF
few,TRBJ1-1,TRBV11-2,-,TGTGCCAGCAGCGTTGGGGGGGCCAGGGCTTTCTTT,CASSVGGARAFF
few,TRBJ2-5,TRBV7-8,-,TGTGCCAGCAGCTTGCGTGCTCAGGGACTTCAAGAGACCCAGTACTTC,CASSLRAQGLQETQYF